This T cell receptor (beta chain) was observed in a study of blood T cell repertoires in COVID-19. Study information: Spain, Italy and the United States supplied samples that represented acute and convalescent COVID-19. PBMCs, B-cell-depleted T cells, or T cells were the source of the cDNA or gDNA that made up the material.

As processed by the authors: By means of reference gene primer amplification, nucleated cell counts were estimated. Here immunoSEQ multiplex PCR was the method, and the copy in TCRdb shows in-frame clones only, minus some. V, J and clone size are those of that table, while D and trimming were read from the DNA. The sample includes roughly 38,000 clones, 80% to 90% seen only once; the top ten take 10%. This clone occurred once. The CDR3 has 14 residues. Germline CDR1 GTSNPN, CDR2 SVGIG (reference sequence). The V gene end was trimmed by 4 bases and the J gene end by 4 bases; junction bases not matched to a gene: 4.

Sequencing was carried out using peripheral blood. This chain links TRBV30 with TRBJ1-6; 7 bases are shared with TRBD1. This TCR was recovered from a man in his 60s in a cohort sampled during active COVID-19. DNA of the CDR3: TGTGCCTGGAAGACAGGGACTTATAATTCACCCCTCCACTTT. As protein: CAWKTGTYNSPLHF. The whole variable domain, remainder taken from reference TRBV30 and TRBJ1-6, is SQTIHQWPATLVQPVGSPLSLECTVEGTSNPNLYWYRQAAGRGLQLLFYSVGIGQISSEVPQNLSASRPQDRQFILSSKKLLLSDSGFYLCAWKTGTYNSPLHFGNGTRLTVT.